This entry is about one T cell receptor (beta chain). What it recognizes is unknown. Germline V gene data show CDR1 as SQVTM and CDR2 as ANQGSEA. Trimming cost V 6 bases and J 4 bases; bases outside gene matches: 9. The CDR3 totals 14 residues. The sample comes from a study of cytomegalovirus exposure and HLA in healthy donors. General study findings and limits: Cytomegalovirus association was assigned to approximately 160 TCR beta chains. TCR sequences were mostly rare, though some public TCRs occurred in many donors. The tendency of first-cohort TCR clusters to co-occur in the roughly 130 validation repertoires emerged from a later analysis.

Produced via immunoSEQ multiplex PCR; TCRdb's table is partial and in-frame only. The sample contains approximately 210,000 clones, almost 90% of which appear only once. V is TRBV29-1 and J is TRBJ2-1; TRBD2 matches 7 bases. The sequencing sample was made of PBMCs. This clonotype was obtained from a woman between 18 and 30 years old in good health and CMV-seronegative. The CDR3 loop is CSVRLGGGYNEQFF. For the CDR3, the DNA is TGCAGCGTCCGTTTGGGCGGGGGTTACAATGAGCAGTTCTTC.